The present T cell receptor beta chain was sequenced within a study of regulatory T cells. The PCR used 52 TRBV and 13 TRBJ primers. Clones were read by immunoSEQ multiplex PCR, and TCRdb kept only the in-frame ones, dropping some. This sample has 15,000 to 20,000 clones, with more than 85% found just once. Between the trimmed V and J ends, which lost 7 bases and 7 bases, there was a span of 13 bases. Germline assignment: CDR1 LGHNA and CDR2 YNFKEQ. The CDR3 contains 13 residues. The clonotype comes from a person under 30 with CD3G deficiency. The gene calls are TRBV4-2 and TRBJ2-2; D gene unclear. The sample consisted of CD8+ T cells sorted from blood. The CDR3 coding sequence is TGTGCCAGCACCCTTACAACCGGCGGGGAGCTGTTTTTT. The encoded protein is CASTLTTGGELFF.